This entry lists 3 T cell receptor beta chains sequenced from one sample in a study of blood T cell repertoires in COVID-19 (dated by TCRdb to the early 2020s). Library construction relied on the immunoSEQ multiplex PCR assay. Sourced from immuneACCESS, this table was stored by TCRdb with only in-frame sequences that have V and J called. A share of the clones is absent; for the studies checked, an unresolved V gene accounts for under half, and the remainder has no known explanation. Recorded for this sample are fewer than 200,000 clones; around four fifths of them occurred a single time. The biggest ten clones account for 4.4% of the sample. Sample: PBMCs or T cells enriched from blood (not recorded which). These receptors originate from a woman in her forties or fifties who had recovered from COVID-19.

The V call is TRBV25-1, the J call TRBJ2-2, with TRBD2 as a possible D gene (6 bases). The germline V gene has CDR1 MGHDK and CDR2 SYGVNS. CDR3 size: 12 residues. V dropped 3 bases and J dropped 8 bases, with 7 bases sitting between them. CDR3 amino acids: CASSDREGELFF. The CDR3 DNA follows: TGTGCCAGCAGTGACCGGGAGGGGGAGCTGTTTTTT. Complete variable domain (other parts from reference TRBV25-1 and TRBJ2-2): EADIYQTPRYLVIGTGKKITLECSQTMGHDKMYWYQQDPGMELHLIHYSYGVNSTEKGDLSSESTVSRIRTEHFPLTLESARPSHTSQYLCASSDREGELFFGEGSRLTVL.

The J gene is TRBJ2-7, the V gene TRBV30; TRBD2 might be the D (5 bases). Trimming took off 5 bases at V and 4 bases at J, with 9 bases between the two ends. Germline lookup yields CDR1 GTSNPN and CDR2 SVGIG (reference sequence). CDR3 size: 11 residues. The chain's CDR3 is CAWGLGYEQYV. CDR3 bases: TGTGCCTGGGGACTCGGGTACGAGCAGTACGTC.

The genes are TRBV11-2 and TRBJ1-2; weak D call: TRBD1 (5 bases). With 3 bases removed from V and 5 bases from J, the gap between germline ends came to 7 bases. The CDR3 totals 12 residues. Germline V gene sequence: CDR1 SGHAT, CDR2 FQNNGV. CDR3 bases: TGTGCCAGCAGCTTTGGGGGGTATGGCTACACCTTC. Its translation is CASSFGGYGYTF.